The rows below give T cell receptor beta chains drawn from one sample of a study of T cell responses to AZD1222 COVID-19 vaccine. Assay used: immunoSEQ multiplex PCR; TCRdb lists only in-frame clones, some missing. The sample holds about 180,000 clones, around 88% seen once. The source was peripheral blood, collected on day 0 of AZD1222 vaccination. The receptors here all came from an adult in good health. Both conserved end residues are part of each CDR3. A D gene is named only where the DNA matches it firmly. Rows give clone size only sometimes, using once, few, many, or a class for an expanded clone.

clone size	V gene	CDR3 length	D gene	J gene	CDR3 DNA	CDR3 protein
NA	TRBV9	16	TRBD1	TRBJ2-2	TGTGCCAGCAGCGTAGCGATAGGACAGGGGACCGGGGAGCTGTTTTTT	CASSVAIGQGTGELFF
NA	TRBV13	15	TRBD2	TRBJ2-3	TGTGCCAGCAGCCGACTAGCGGGAGTCACAGATACGCAGTATTTT	CASSRLAGVTDTQYF
NA	TRBV10-2	13	NA	TRBJ1-1	TGCGCGTCAGGGAGGGGGGATAGCACTGAAGCTTTCTTT	CASGRGDSTEAFF
NA	TRBV6-5	14	NA	TRBJ1-4	TGTGCCAGCACCCCCAGGGTTGCTAATGAAAAACTGTTTTTT	CASTPRVANEKLFF
once	TRBV9	15	NA	TRBJ1-2	TGTGCCAGCAGCTCCCAACCCCAGGGAGCCTATGGCTACACCTTC	CASSSQPQGAYGYTF
NA	TRBV4-1	15	TRBD1	TRBJ1-1	TGCGCCAGCAGCCACCTAGGGACAGCGAACACTGAAGCTTTCTTT	CASSHLGTANTEAFF
few	TRBV4-2	16	NA	TRBJ1-5	TGTGCCAGCAGCCAGGATGACAGGAGTAGCAATCAGCCCCAGCATTTT	CASSQDDRSSNQPQHF
NA	TRBV5-1	14	NA	TRBJ1-1	TGCGCCAGCAGTTGGGGTCAAACGAACACTGAAGCTTTCTTT	CASSWGQTNTEAFF
NA	TRBV24-1	17	NA	TRBJ1-3	TGTGCCACCAGTGATTCCAACCTTGGGACCTCTGGAAACACCATATATTTT	CATSDSNLGTSGNTIYF
NA	TRBV6-1	12	NA	TRBJ1-2	TGTGCCAGCAGTGAAGGGGGATATGGCTACACCTTC	CASSEGGYGYTF
NA	TRBV2	18	TRBD1	TRBJ2-6	TGTGCCAGCAGGAGAGGACAGGGGGCTCTCTCTGGGGCCAACGTCCTGACTTTC	CASRRGQGALSGANVLTF
NA	TRBV29-1	14	NA	TRBJ1-3	TGCAGCGTTGACGTTCGGACAGCCGGAAACACCATATATTTT	CSVDVRTAGNTIYF
NA	TRBV11-3	15	TRBD1	TRBJ2-1	TGTGCCAGCAGCTCCCAGGGGGTCGGGGCCAATGAGCAGTTCTTC	CASSSQGVGANEQFF
NA	TRBV6-5	14	NA	TRBJ2-7	TGTGCCAGCACCCCAGGAGCGGGTGGGTACGAGCAGTACTTC	CASTPGAGGYEQYF
once	TRBV5-1	14	NA	TRBJ1-2	TGCGCCAGCAGCTTGGACTCCGGGAACTATGGCTACACCTTC	CASSLDSGNYGYTF
NA	TRBV28	15	TRBD1	TRBJ2-1	TGTGCCAGCAGGCCGGGACAGGGGGCGCCGAATGAGCAGTTCTTC	CASRPGQGAPNEQFF
few	TRBV2	16	NA	TRBJ1-1	TGTGCCAGCAGCGGTAGTGGAAGGACCAAGAACACTGAAGCTTTCTTT	CASSGSGRTKNTEAFF
NA	TRBV19	15	TRBD1	TRBJ2-1	TGTGCCAGTAGTATCAAGAACAGGGGTAACAATGAGCAGTTCTTC	CASSIKNRGNNEQFF
NA	TRBV28	14	TRBD1	TRBJ1-2	TGTGCCAGCAGTTTAAGGACAGGCGGGTATGGCTACACCTTC	CASSLRTGGYGYTF
NA	TRBV6-1	15	NA	TRBJ1-5	TGTGCCAGCAGTGAACTGACAGATAGCAATCAGCCCCAGCATTTT	CASSELTDSNQPQHF
NA	TRBV7-8	15	NA	TRBJ2-2	TGTGCCAGCAGCTTAGCCGGCCCAACGCCCGGGGAGCTGTTTTTT	CASSLAGPTPGELFF
NA	TRBV18	16	NA	TRBJ1-1	TGTGCCAGCTCACCACGACCCAGAGATATGAACACTGAAGCTTTCTTT	CASSPRPRDMNTEAFF
few	TRBV30	14	NA	TRBJ2-3	TGTGCCTGGAGTGTCCGACGGGGCACAGATACGCAGTATTTT	CAWSVRRGTDTQYF
NA	TRBV19	13	NA	TRBJ1-2	TGTGCCAGTAGTATAGATTTCGGGGACCGCTACACCTTC	CASSIDFGDRYTF
few	TRBV9	16	NA	TRBJ1-1	TGTGCCAGCAGCGTTAATCCTGCGGGGGTGAACACTGAAGCTTTCTTT	CASSVNPAGVNTEAFF
NA	TRBV10-3	15	TRBD1	TRBJ2-1	TGTGCCATCAGGGCCCAGGGACAGTTGGACAATGAGCAGTTCTTC	CAIRAQGQLDNEQFF
NA	TRBV6-5	13	TRBD2	TRBJ2-7	TGTGCCAGCTCACTTCGGGGGGGTTACGAGCAGTACTTC	CASSLRGGYEQYF
NA	TRBV19	14	NA	TRBJ1-2	TGTGCCAGTAGATACAATCAGGGCAACGGGGGCTACACCTTC	CASRYNQGNGGYTF
NA	TRBV27	14	TRBD1	TRBJ2-7	TGTGCCAGCAGTCCCGGGACAGCCCTCTACGAGCAGTACTTC	CASSPGTALYEQYF
NA	TRBV11-2	15	TRBD1	TRBJ1-5	TGTGCCAGCAGCTGGGGACAGGTTGGGAATCAGCCCCAGCATTTT	CASSWGQVGNQPQHF
NA	TRBV9	13	NA	TRBJ2-7	TGTGCCAGCAGCGACGACAACTCCTACGAGCAGTACTTC	CASSDDNSYEQYF
once	TRBV7-9	17	TRBD2	TRBJ2-6	TGTGCCAGCGGTCGCGGGGGGACCCGCTCTGGGGCCAACGTCCTGACTTTC	CASGRGGTRSGANVLTF
NA	TRBV11-2	14	NA	TRBJ2-4	TGTGCCAGCAGTCCGGGACTCCTAAATAACATTCAGTACTTC	CASSPGLLNNIQYF
NA	TRBV10-3	18	NA	TRBJ1-1	TGTGCCATCAGTGAGTCTCTCATGGCGACAGCGATGAACACTGAAGCTTTCTTT	CAISESLMATAMNTEAFF
NA	TRBV7-2	15	TRBD1	TRBJ1-1	TGTGCCAGCAGCTCGCACAGGGGGGTGAACACTGAAGCTTTCTTT	CASSSHRGVNTEAFF
NA	TRBV6-5	16	TRBD2	TRBJ2-2	TGTGCCAGCAGTTATTCGGGACTAGCGGGCACCGGGGAGCTGTTTTTT	CASSYSGLAGTGELFF
NA	TRBV3-1/TRBV3-2	15	NA	TRBJ1-6	TGTGCCAGCAGCGGAGTGGAGGCTTATAATTCACCCCTCCACTTT	CASSGVEAYNSPLHF
once	TRBV10-3	15	NA	TRBJ2-7	TGTGCCATCAAAGATACAGGACAGAAACCCTACGAGCAGTACTTC	CAIKDTGQKPYEQYF
NA	TRBV3-1/TRBV3-2	15	TRBD1	TRBJ2-7	TGTGCCAGCAGCGACAGGACAGGGGCGCCGAATGGGCAGTACTTC	CASSDRTGAPNGQYF
NA	TRBV27	15	NA	TRBJ1-1	TGTGCCAGCACCCCTACCCCAGGGTTGAACACTGAAGCTTTCTTT	CASTPTPGLNTEAFF
once	TRBV11-3	15	TRBD2	TRBJ2-1	TGTGCCAGCAGCTTAGTCTCGGGAGGGCCGGATGAGCAGTTCTTC	CASSLVSGGPDEQFF
NA	TRBV6-2/TRBV6-3	15	TRBD2	TRBJ2-1	TGTGCCAGCAGTCAAGGGACTAGCGGGAGTTTAGGGCAGTTCTTC	CASSQGTSGSLGQFF